The source of this T cell receptor beta chain is a study of neoadjuvant anti-PD-1 for oral cavity cancer. Overall study context: Patients mostly received three to four biweekly nivolumab doses at 3 mg/kg before surgery.

Time point noted: after neoadjuvant nivolumab, at surgical resection. Measured with immunoSEQ multiplex PCR; TCRdb has only the in-frame clones, and not every one. Of tens of thousands of clones detected, 40% to 50% appear once; the ten largest clones hold 40%. Trimming took off 0 bases at V and 6 bases at J, with 13 bases between the two ends. The CDR3 loop spans 16 amino acids. Germline loops: CDR1 SGHRS, CDR2 YFSETQ. The sample was tumor tissue, taken after nivolumab (anti-PD-1) treatment. The rearrangement uses TRBV5-1 and TRBJ1-6, with a tentative D call TRBD1 (5 bases). The origin of this receptor is a person between 35 and 79 years old with oral cavity squamous cell carcinoma. The CDR3 coding sequence is TGCGCCAGCAGCTTGGAGGGGCTCCCACCTAATTCACCCCTCCACTTT. Its translation is CASSLEGLPPNSPLHF.